The 11 T cell receptor beta chains in this list originate from one sample, sequenced in a study of T cells in Graves' hyperthyroidism and ophthalmopathy (dated by TCRdb to about 2019). The library was obtained by multiplex PCR. The reads were generated on an Illumina HiSeq 2000. The TCR beta CDR3 regions were amplified from the RNA transcripts. A first-round RT-PCR of the TCR CDR3 used the HTBI primer set with the Qiagen OneStep RT-PCR kit. TCRdb reprocessed the public reads (quality trimming at Q25 with fastp, clone calling with MiXCR) and kept in-frame beta chains. Rows are unified per CDR3 protein, each entry keeping the most common DNA and genes. This sample holds 470,000 or so distinct CDR3 sequences; around 20% were observed only once. Clones ranked in the top ten supply about 26% of the sample. Source material: blood. The receptors come from a man aged 18 to 30 with Graves' hyperthyroidism.

This clonotype was counted at least ten times. This rearrangement joins TRBV4-1 to TRBJ2-5; D gene unclear. The germline V gene has CDR1 MGHRA and CDR2 YSYEKL. CDR3 size: 13 residues. The V gene lost 6 bases and the J gene lost 0 bases, with 8 bases spanning the gap. The CDR3 here is CASRRAYQETQYF. DNA of the CDR3: TGCGCCAGCAGAAGGGCTTACCAAGAGACCCAGTACTTC.

A single count supports this clonotype. The chain carries TRBV28 and TRBJ1-2, with 8 bases aligning to TRBD1. The V gene end was trimmed by 4 bases and the J gene end by 0 bases; junction bases not matched to a gene: 7. This CDR3 is built from 16 residues. Germline assignment: CDR1 MDHEN and CDR2 SYDVKM. The CDR3 sequence: CASSSGTGPSNYGYTF. DNA of the CDR3: TGTGCCAGCAGTTCCGGGACAGGCCCCTCTAACTATGGCTACACCTTC.

As DNA, the CDR3 is TGTGCCAGCACGGACAGGGGGAACACCGGGGAGCTGTTTTTT. It encodes CASTDRGNTGELFF. The V gene is TRBV11-3, the J gene TRBJ2-2, with 9 bases identical to TRBD1. The CDR3 totals 14 residues. Per germline, CDR1 SGHNT and CDR2 YENEEA. V lost 7 bases, J lost 1 base, and 1 base stayed unmatched.

In this sample, this clonotype turned up many times. The chain carries TRBV12-3 or TRBV12-4 and TRBJ1-6; D gene unclear. The V end was cut by 3 bases, the J end by 7 bases, with 13 bases between. CDR3 length: 15 residues. In DNA form, the CDR3 reads TGTGCCAGCAGTTTCGTGGGCGGAATGAATTCACCCCTCCACTTT. This gives the protein CASSFVGGMNSPLHF.

The table lists this clonotype with a few counts. The V gene is TRBV6-2 or TRBV6-3, the J gene TRBJ2-2; TRBD2 agrees at 9 bases. V lost 4 bases and J lost 4; bases outside the gene matches: 13. The CDR3 sequence is 18 residues long. Germline lookup yields CDR1 MNHEY and CDR2 SVGEGT. CDR3 nucleotide sequence: TGTGCCAGCAGTTCCACTCGGGTAGCGGGAGAGGGCACCGGGGAGCTGTTTTTT. Translated, it gives CASSSTRVAGEGTGELFF.

This clonotype was seen many times. This chain connects TRBV5-1 to TRBJ2-2; 9 nucleotides agree with TRBD1. The CDR3 consists of 15 residues. Trimming at V came to 4 bases and at J to 7 bases, leaving 8 bases not matched to a gene. CDR1 and CDR2 from the germline V gene are SGHRS and YFSETQ. CDR3 region: CASSPGTGFDGELFF. DNA for the CDR3: TGCGCCAGCAGCCCGGGGACAGGGTTCGACGGGGAGCTGTTTTTT. The whole variable domain, remainder taken from reference TRBV5-1 and TRBJ2-2, is KAGVTQTPRYLIKTRGQQVTLSCSPISGHRSVSWYQQTPGQGLQFLFEYFSETQRNKGNFPGRFSGRQFSNSRSEMNVSTLELGDSALYLCASSPGTGFDGELFFGEGSRLTVL.

The V call is TRBV7-2, the J call TRBJ2-7, with 10 bases identical to TRBD1. Germline loops: CDR1 SGHTA, CDR2 FQGNSA. The CDR3 spans 14 residues. Unmatched junction bases numbered 7, after V lost 6 bases and J lost 5 bases. The CDR3 protein is CASRGTGARDEQYF. For the CDR3, the DNA is TGTGCCAGCAGGGGGACAGGGGCTCGGGACGAGCAGTACTTC.

As to this clonotype: The junction departs from germline at one end; a sequencing error may be responsible. The chain uses TRBV20-1 and TRBJ2-7; D ambiguous. The CDR3 covers 14 residues. The germline gives CDR1 DFQATT, CDR2 SNEGSKA (reference sequence). CDR3 sequence reads: CSARDRVSPYDQYF. The CDR3 coding sequence is TGCAGTGCTAGAGATAGAGTCAGCCCCTACGATCAGTACTTC.

The chain has TRBV5-1 and TRBJ2-5; 8 bases map to TRBD1. Germline CDR1 and CDR2: SGHRS and YFSETQ. Losses at the gene ends were 3 bases for V and 1 base for J; bases not matched to a gene: 8. The CDR3 sequence is 16 residues long. DNA of the CDR3: TGCGCCAGCAGCTGGGGGACAGGAGAGGTCCAAGAGACCCAGTACTTC. The encoded protein is CASSWGTGEVQETQYF.

This chain connects TRBV4-2 to TRBJ2-7; weak D call: TRBD1 (6 bases). Germline values: CDR1 LGHNA, CDR2 YNFKEQ. V gave up 1 base and J gave up 0 bases, with 13 bases separating them. The CDR3 runs to 16 residues. CDR3 residues: CASSQASTGSSYEQYF. The CDR3 DNA follows: TGTGCCAGCAGCCAAGCGTCGACAGGAAGCTCCTACGAGCAGTACTTC.

This rearrangement joins TRBV30 to TRBJ2-7; 8 nucleotides match TRBD2. The J segment lost 2 bases and the V segment lost 6 bases, leaving 3 bases of the junction unmatched. Germline-derived CDR1 and CDR2 are GTSNPN and SVGIG (reference sequence). The CDR3 is 12 residues long. CDR3 sequence: CACAGGPYEQYF. In DNA, the CDR3 is TGTGCCTGTGCGGGGGGACCCTACGAGCAGTACTTC.